This T cell receptor beta chain was retrieved from a study of blood T cell repertoires in COVID-19. Overall study context: Spain, Italy and the United States supplied samples that represented acute and convalescent COVID-19.

Sequenced by immunoSEQ multiplex PCR; TCRdb stores in-frame clones only, minus some. The sample has roughly 260,000 clones, roughly nine tenths seen once. The ends were cut back, 0 bases at V and 5 bases at J, with 14 bases in the middle. CDR3 length: 15 residues. Per germline, CDR1 GTSNPN and CDR2 SVGIG (reference sequence). This sequence was found in a man aged 55 to 70 who had recovered from COVID-19. The sample comprised peripheral blood. V is TRBV30 and J is TRBJ1-5; no definite D call. The CDR3 DNA reads as TGTGCCTGGAGTGTATTTGGAACCGGGGATCAGCCCCAGCATTTT. Translation gives CAWSVFGTGDQPQHF.